The 5 T cell receptor beta chains presented below share a single source sample, sequenced in a study of blood T cell repertoires in COVID-19. Profiled with immunoSEQ multiplex PCR; TCRdb holds only in-frame clones, not every one. This sample yields about 270,000 clones, of which about nine tenths are seen a single time; 4.1% belongs to the top ten. The sample comprised PBMCs or T cells enriched from blood (not recorded which). The receptors were gathered from a woman aged 30 to 39 with acute COVID-19.

The chain combines TRBV14 with TRBJ1-1, with 7 positions matching TRBD1. Trimming took 4 bases from V and 4 from J; bases not matched to a gene: 9. The CDR3 has 15 amino acids. Looked up from germline, CDR1 is SGHDN and CDR2 is FVKESK. CDR3 in amino acids: CASSRTGQLSTEAFF. The DNA of the CDR3 is TGTGCCAGCAGCCGAACGGGACAGCTGAGCACTGAAGCTTTCTTT.

V usage is TRBV5-4 and J usage is TRBJ2-7; 7 bases match TRBD1. Trimming removed 0 bases from V and 2 bases from J; junction bases left unmatched: 2. Germline V gene lookup returns CDR1 SGHNT and CDR2 YYREEE (reference sequence). This CDR3 has 14 residues. This chain's CDR3 is CASSLAGTAYEQYF. CDR3 DNA: TGTGCCAGCAGCTTGGCCGGGACAGCCTACGAGCAGTACTTC.

This chain joins TRBV5-4 and TRBJ2-7; TRBD2 aligns across 8 bases. Losses at the gene ends were 5 bases for V and 2 bases for J; bases not matched to a gene: 9. From germline, CDR1 is SGHNT and CDR2 YYREEE (reference sequence). This CDR3 spans 15 amino acids. CDR3 in amino acids: CASRSNPGGAYEQYF. CDR3 DNA: TGTGCCAGCAGGTCCAACCCGGGGGGGGCCTACGAGCAGTACTTC.

This clone was counted once. The chain carries TRBV7-8 and TRBJ1-1; a possible D gene is TRBD1 (5 bases). Trimming left V 4 bases short and J 3 bases short, with 9 bases between. The CDR3 is 13 amino acids. Germline CDR1 and CDR2: SGHVS and FQNEAQ. In nucleotides, the CDR3 is TGTGCCAGCAGCTATGACAGATACACTGAAGCTTTCTTT. Translating gives CASSYDRYTEAFF. The complete variable domain, with remaining parts taken from reference TRBV7-8 and TRBJ1-1, reads GAGVSQSPRYKVAKRGQDVALRCDPISGHVSLFWYQQALGQGPEFLTYFQNEAQLDKSGLPSDRFFAERPEGSVSTLKIQRTQQEDSAVYLCASSYDRYTEAFFGQGTRLTVV.

The rearrangement links TRBV7-9 to TRBJ2-5, with D possibly TRBD2 on 6 matching bases. The V and J ends lost 4 bases and 12 bases respectively, with 21 bases between them. There are 14 residues in the CDR3. CDR1 is SEHNR and CDR2 is FQNEAQ in the germline V gene (reference sequence). CDR3 in DNA: TGTGCCAGCAGCTCTCCCGAGGACTACCCATTTGAGTACTTC. Translation gives CASSSPEDYPFEYF.